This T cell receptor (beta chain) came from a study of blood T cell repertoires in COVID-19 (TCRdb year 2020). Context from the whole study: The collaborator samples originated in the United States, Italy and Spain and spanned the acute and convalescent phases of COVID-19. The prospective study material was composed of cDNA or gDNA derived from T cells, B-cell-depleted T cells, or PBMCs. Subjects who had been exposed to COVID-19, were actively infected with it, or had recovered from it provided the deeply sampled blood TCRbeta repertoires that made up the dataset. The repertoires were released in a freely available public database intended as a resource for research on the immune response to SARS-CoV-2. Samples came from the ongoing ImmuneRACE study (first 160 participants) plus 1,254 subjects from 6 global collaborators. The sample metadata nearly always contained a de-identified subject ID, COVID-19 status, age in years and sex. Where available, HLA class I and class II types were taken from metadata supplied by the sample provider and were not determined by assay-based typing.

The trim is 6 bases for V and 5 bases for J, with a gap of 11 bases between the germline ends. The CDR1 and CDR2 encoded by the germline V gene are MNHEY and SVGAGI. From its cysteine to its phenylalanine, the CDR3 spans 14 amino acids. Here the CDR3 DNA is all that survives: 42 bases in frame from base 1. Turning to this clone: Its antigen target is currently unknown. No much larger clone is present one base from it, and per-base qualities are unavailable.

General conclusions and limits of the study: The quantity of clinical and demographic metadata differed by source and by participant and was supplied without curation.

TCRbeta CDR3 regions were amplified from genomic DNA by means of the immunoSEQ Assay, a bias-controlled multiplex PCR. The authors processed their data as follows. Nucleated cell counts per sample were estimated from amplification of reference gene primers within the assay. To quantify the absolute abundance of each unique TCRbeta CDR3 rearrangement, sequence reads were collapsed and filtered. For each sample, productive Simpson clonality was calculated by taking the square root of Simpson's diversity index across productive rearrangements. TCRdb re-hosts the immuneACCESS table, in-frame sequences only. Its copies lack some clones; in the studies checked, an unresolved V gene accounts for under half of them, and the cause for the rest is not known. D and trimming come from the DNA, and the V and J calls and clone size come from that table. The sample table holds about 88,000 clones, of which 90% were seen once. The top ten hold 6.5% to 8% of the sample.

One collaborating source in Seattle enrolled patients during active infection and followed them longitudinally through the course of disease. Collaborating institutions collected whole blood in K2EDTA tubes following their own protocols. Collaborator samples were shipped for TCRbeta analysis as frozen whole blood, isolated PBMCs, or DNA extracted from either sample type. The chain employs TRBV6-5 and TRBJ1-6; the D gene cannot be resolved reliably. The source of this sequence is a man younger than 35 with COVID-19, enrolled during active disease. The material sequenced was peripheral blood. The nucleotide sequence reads TGTGCCAGCAGAGGAGACGTGGATAATTCACCCCTCCACTTT. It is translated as CASRGDVDNSPLHF.